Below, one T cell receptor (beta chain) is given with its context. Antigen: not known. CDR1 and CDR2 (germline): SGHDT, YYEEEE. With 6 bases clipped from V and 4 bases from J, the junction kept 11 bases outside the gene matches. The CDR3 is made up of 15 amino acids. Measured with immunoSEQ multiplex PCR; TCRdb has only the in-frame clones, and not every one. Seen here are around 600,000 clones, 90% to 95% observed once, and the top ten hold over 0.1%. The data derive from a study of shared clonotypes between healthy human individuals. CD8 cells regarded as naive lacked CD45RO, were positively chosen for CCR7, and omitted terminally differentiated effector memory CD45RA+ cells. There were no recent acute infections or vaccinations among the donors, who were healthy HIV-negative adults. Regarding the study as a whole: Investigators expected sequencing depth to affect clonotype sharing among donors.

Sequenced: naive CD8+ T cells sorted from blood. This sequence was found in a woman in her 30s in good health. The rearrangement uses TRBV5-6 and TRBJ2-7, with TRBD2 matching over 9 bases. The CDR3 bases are TGTGCCAGCACACTAAGTCTAGCGGGACTATACGAGCAGTACTTC. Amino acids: CASTLSLAGLYEQYF.